The present TCR beta chain was sequenced within a study of blood T cells in healthy people across ages. The CDR3 contains 17 residues. Germline V CDR1 and CDR2: MNHEY, SVGEGT. The J segment lost 1 base and the V segment lost 2 bases, leaving 7 bases of the junction unmatched. The table lists this clonotype with a few counts. Healthy Caucasian individuals from Russia aged roughly 6 to 90 served as donors. With a J-beta primer mix and a sample-barcoded 5' primer, a second PCR ran 7 to 11 cycles. Each CDR3 protein is one row after TCRdb ran MiXCR on the 5' RACE reads. Of about 730,000 distinct CDR3 sequences in the sample, roughly 44% were seen once.

The J gene is TRBJ2-5, the V gene TRBV6-2 or TRBV6-3; 10 nucleotides line up with TRBD1. The TCR was taken from a woman in her sixties or seventies in good health. The specimen sequenced was blood. The CDR3 loop is CASSYPLDRGAQETQYF. CDR3 in DNA: TGTGCCAGCAGTTACCCTTTGGACAGGGGGGCCCAAGAGACCCAGTACTTC.